Listed here are 14 T cell receptor beta chains from one sample, sequenced in a study of cytomegalovirus exposure and HLA in healthy donors. The PCR made use of 60 Vbeta and 13 Jbeta primers. Libraries were prepared by immunoSEQ multiplex PCR; TCRdb keeps only in-frame clonotypes and omits some of them. This sample's table reports under 40,000 clones. Sequencing was done on a sample of PBMCs. Receptors originate from a woman aged 40 to 50 in good health and CMV-seropositive.

The chain uses TRBV5-6 and TRBJ2-3; D remains ambiguous. This CDR3 contains 16 residues. Germline V gene lookup returns CDR1 SGHDT and CDR2 YYEEEE. V was pared by 0 bases and J by 3 bases, with 14 bases between. This CDR3 is CASSLAPGDGTDTQYF. The CDR3, as DNA: TGTGCCAGCAGCTTGGCCCCTGGTGACGGGACAGATACGCAGTATTTT.

This chain connects TRBV30 to TRBJ2-1, with 7 bases lining up with TRBD1. The CDR3 loop spans 15 amino acids. The germline gives CDR1 GTSNPN, CDR2 SVGIG (reference sequence). Trimming removed 0 bases from V and 6 bases from J; junction bases left unmatched: 8. CDR3 bases: TGTGCCTGGAGTGTACTGACAGGGTGGTTCAATGAGCAGTTCTTC. Residues: CAWSVLTGWFNEQFF.

This chain connects TRBV5-1 to TRBJ2-3, with TRBD2 matching over 7 bases. The V gene end was trimmed by 0 bases and the J gene end by 5 bases; junction bases not matched to a gene: 15. The CDR3 sequence is 18 residues long. Germline V CDR1 and CDR2: SGHRS, YFSETQ. Written as DNA, the CDR3 is TGCGCCAGCAGCTTGGCCTACCTAGCGGATCATCGGGGAGATACGCAGTATTTT. It codes for CASSLAYLADHRGDTQYF.

The V gene is TRBV18, the J gene TRBJ2-3; D not resolved. V lost 2 bases and J 4 bases, leaving 7 bases between the germline ends. The CDR3 covers 13 residues. The V gene's germline CDR1 is KGHSH and CDR2 LQKENI. In DNA, the CDR3 is TGTGCCAGCTCACCAGGTAGAGCAGATACGCAGTATTTT. It is translated as CASSPGRADTQYF.

The chain has TRBV5-1 and TRBJ1-5, with a tentative D call TRBD1 (5 bases). The germline V and J ends were trimmed by 4 bases and 5 bases, with 13 bases remaining between them. Germline V gene data show CDR1 as SGHRS and CDR2 as YFSETQ. This CDR3 spans 14 amino acids. CDR3 protein: CASSLDSIDQPQHF. DNA of the CDR3: TGCGCCAGCAGCCTCGACAGTATCGATCAGCCCCAGCATTTT.

The rearrangement uses TRBV5-1 and TRBJ2-1; 11 nucleotides line up with TRBD2. Germline-derived CDR1 and CDR2 are SGHRS and YFSETQ. Trimming took 0 bases from V and 7 from J; bases not matched to a gene: 15. The CDR3 is made up of 19 amino acids. Here the CDR3 reads CASSLVGLAGRETSNEQFF. The DNA of the CDR3 is TGCGCCAGCAGCTTGGTCGGACTAGCGGGCAGGGAAACCTCGAATGAGCAGTTCTTC.

This chain connects TRBV11-1 to TRBJ2-7; D unclear. V dropped 1 base and J dropped 1 base, with 8 bases sitting between them. The germline gives CDR1 SGHAT, CDR2 FQDESV (reference sequence). The CDR3 is made up of 14 amino acids. The CDR3 protein is CASSLETESYEQYF. The CDR3 DNA reads as TGTGCCAGCAGCTTAGAAACAGAATCCTACGAGCAGTACTTC.

The V and J genes are TRBV13 and TRBJ2-5; unclear D gene. V gave up 2 bases and J gave up 5 bases, with 9 bases separating them. CDR3 size: 13 residues. Germline loops: CDR1 PRHDT, CDR2 FYEKMQ (reference sequence). In DNA, the CDR3 is TGTGCCAGCAGCTTAAAGCTAGTCGAGACCCAGTACTTC. This translates into CASSLKLVETQYF.

The V and J genes are TRBV15 and TRBJ1-5; TRBD1 might be the D (5 bases). This CDR3 is 18 amino acids long. Germline V lookup: CDR1 LNHNV, CDR2 YYDKDF (reference sequence). Trimming pared 0 bases from V and 1 base from J, leaving 16 bases between. CDR3 in amino acids: CATSRESSGLGSNQPQHF. Written as DNA, the CDR3 is TGTGCCACCAGCAGAGAATCGTCAGGGTTGGGCAGCAATCAGCCCCAGCATTTT. Full variable domain (remainder filled in from reference TRBV15 and TRBJ1-5): DAMVIQNPRYQVTQFGKPVTLSCSQTLNHNVMYWYQQKSSQAPKLLFHYYDKDFNNEADTPDNFQSRRPNTSFCFLDIRSPGLGDTAMYLCATSRESSGLGSNQPQHFGDGTRLSIL.

This chain uses TRBV6-1 with TRBJ1-5; 10 bases are shared with TRBD1. V lost 2 bases to trimming and J lost 6 bases; unmatched junction nucleotides: 7. This CDR3 is 16 amino acids long. Germline V gene data show CDR1 as MNHNS and CDR2 as SASEGT. The CDR3 nucleotides read TGTGCCAGCAGTGAAATAAGTGGGACAGGGGCTCAGCCCCAGCATTTT. Amino acids: CASSEISGTGAQPQHF.

V gene TRBV5-1 combines with J gene TRBJ2-3; 7 bases are a match to TRBD2. Germline CDR1 SGHRS, CDR2 YFSETQ. The CDR3 contains 16 residues. Germline trimming cut 0 bases from V and 0 bases from J; bases unmatched to any gene: 4. The CDR3 loop is CASSLALAASTDTQYF. For the CDR3, the DNA is TGCGCCAGCAGCTTGGCCCTAGCGGCTAGCACAGATACGCAGTATTTT.

The rearrangement links TRBV4-3 to TRBJ2-2; 10 bases agree with TRBD2. Looked up from germline, CDR1 is LGHNA and CDR2 is YSLEER. V lost 0 bases to trimming and J lost 6 bases; unmatched junction nucleotides: 4. This CDR3 comprises 16 residues. CDR3 residues: CASSQDFLAGAGELFF. In nucleotides, the CDR3 is TGCGCCAGCAGCCAAGATTTCCTAGCGGGAGCCGGGGAGCTGTTTTTT.

The gene calls are TRBV5-5 and TRBJ2-2; 7 nucleotides align to TRBD2. Germline trimming cut 2 bases from V and 7 bases from J; bases unmatched to any gene: 5. From germline, CDR1 is SGHKS and CDR2 YYEKEE (reference sequence). This CDR3 has 14 residues. In DNA form, the CDR3 reads TGTGCCAGCAGCTTTGGACTAGACGGCGGGGAGCTGTTTTTT. It is translated as CASSFGLDGGELFF.

V gene TRBV5-1 combines with J gene TRBJ2-1; a possible D gene is TRBD2 (6 bases). V lost 1 base, J lost 1 base, and 9 bases lay in between. The CDR3 is 15 residues long. The V gene's germline CDR1 is SGHRS and CDR2 YFSETQ. CDR3 bases: TGCGCCAGCAGCTTGCTTGGGACTTCCTACAATGAGCAGTTCTTC. Its translation is CASSLLGTSYNEQFF.